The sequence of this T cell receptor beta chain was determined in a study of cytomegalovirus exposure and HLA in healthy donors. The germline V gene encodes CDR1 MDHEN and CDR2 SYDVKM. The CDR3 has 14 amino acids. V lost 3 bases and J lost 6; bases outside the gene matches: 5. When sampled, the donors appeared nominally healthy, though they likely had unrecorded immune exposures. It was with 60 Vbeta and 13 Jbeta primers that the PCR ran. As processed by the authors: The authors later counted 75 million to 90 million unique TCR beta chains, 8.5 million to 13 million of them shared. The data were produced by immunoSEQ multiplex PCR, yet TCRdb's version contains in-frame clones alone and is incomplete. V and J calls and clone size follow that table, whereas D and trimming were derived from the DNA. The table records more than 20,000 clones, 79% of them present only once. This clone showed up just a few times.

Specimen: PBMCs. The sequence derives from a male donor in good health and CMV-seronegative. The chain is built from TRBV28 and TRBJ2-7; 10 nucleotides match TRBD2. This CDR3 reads CASSFSGGAGEQYF. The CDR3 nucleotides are TGTGCCAGCAGTTTCAGCGGGGGGGCGGGCGAGCAGTACTTC.